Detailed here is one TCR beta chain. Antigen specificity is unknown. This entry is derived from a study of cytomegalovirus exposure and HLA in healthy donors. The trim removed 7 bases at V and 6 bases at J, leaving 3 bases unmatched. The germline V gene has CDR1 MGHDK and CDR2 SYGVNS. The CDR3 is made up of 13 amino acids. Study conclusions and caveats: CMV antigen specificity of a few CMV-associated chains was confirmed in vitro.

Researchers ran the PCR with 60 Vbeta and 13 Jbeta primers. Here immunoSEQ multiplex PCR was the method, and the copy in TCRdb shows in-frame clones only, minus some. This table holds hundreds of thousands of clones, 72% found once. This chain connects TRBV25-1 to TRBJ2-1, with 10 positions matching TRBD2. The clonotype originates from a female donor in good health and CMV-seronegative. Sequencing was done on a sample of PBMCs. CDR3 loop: CASNVAGGNEQFF. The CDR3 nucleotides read TGTGCCAGCAATGTAGCGGGAGGCAATGAGCAGTTCTTC.